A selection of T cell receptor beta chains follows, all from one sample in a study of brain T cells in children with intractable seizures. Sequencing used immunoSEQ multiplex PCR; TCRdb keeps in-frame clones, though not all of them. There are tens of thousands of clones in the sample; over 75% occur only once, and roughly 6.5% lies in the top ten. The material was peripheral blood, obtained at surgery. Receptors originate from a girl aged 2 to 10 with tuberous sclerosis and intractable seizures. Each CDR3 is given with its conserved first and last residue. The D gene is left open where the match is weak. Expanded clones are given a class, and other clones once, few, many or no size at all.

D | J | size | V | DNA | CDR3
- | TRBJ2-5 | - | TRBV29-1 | TGCAGCGTTGAAGAGACCCAGTACTTC | CSVEETQYF
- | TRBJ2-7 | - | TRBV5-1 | TGCGCCAGCAGCTTGGGGGGCGGCATCTCCTACGAGCAGTACTTC | CASSLGGGISYEQYF
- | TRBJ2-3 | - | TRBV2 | TGTGCCAGCGGAGGGGGACTTAGCACAGATACGCAGTATTTT | CASGGGLSTDTQYF
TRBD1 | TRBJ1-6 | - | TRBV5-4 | TGTGCCAGCAGCCGGACAGGGAATAATTCACCCCTCCACTTT | CASSRTGNNSPLHF
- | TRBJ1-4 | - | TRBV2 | TGTGCCACCAGCGGAGGATTTAATGAAAAACTGTTTTTT | CATSGGFNEKLFF
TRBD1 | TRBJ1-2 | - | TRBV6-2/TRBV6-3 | TGTGCCAGCAGTCCGCCGACAGGGGGTTATGGCTACACCTTC | CASSPPTGGYGYTF
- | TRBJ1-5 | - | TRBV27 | TGTGCCAGCAGCCTGGCCATCAATCAGCCCCAGCATTTT | CASSLAINQPQHF
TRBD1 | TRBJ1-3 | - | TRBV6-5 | TGTGCCAGCAGACCCGACAGGGAGTCAAACACCATATATTTT | CASRPDRESNTIYF
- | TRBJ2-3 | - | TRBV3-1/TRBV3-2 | TGTGCCAGCAGCGTCAGGCCTCCCATGCAAGATACGCAGTATTTT | CASSVRPPMQDTQYF
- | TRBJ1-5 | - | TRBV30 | TGTGCCTGGAGTACCCCCGGGACTACCAATCAGCCCCAGCATTTT | CAWSTPGTTNQPQHF
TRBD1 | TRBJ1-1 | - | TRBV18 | TGTGCCAGCTCACAAGGACAGGGGAACACTGAAGCTTTCTTT | CASSQGQGNTEAFF
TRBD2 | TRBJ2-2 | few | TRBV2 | TGTGCCAGCAGTGATAGGCGGGGGGTCCCCGGGGAGCTGTTTTTT | CASSDRRGVPGELFF
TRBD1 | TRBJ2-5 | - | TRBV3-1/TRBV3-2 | TGTGCCAGCAGCCGTAGCGACAGGGGAGAGACCCAGTACTTC | CASSRSDRGETQYF
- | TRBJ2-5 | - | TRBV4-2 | TGTGCCAGCAGCCAAGATCGGGGGCGGGAGACCCAGTACTTC | CASSQDRGRETQYF
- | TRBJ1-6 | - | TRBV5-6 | TGTGCCAGCAGCTTGGGCCAGGCAAATTCACCCCTCCACTTT | CASSLGQANSPLHF
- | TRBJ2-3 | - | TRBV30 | TGTGCCTGGAGCGATGAACTAGCCCCAAGGGTTAGAGATACGCAGTATTTT | CAWSDELAPRVRDTQYF